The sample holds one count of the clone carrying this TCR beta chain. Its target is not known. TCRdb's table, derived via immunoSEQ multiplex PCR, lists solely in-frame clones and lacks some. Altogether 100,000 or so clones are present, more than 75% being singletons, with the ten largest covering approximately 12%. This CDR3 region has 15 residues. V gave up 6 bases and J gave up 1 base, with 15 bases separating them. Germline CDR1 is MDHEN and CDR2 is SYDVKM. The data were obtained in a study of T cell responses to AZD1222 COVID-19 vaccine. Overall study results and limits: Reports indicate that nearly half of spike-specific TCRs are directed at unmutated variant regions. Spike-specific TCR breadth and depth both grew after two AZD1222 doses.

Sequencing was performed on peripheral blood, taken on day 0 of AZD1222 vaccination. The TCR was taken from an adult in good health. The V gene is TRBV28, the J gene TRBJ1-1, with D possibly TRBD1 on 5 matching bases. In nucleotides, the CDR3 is TGTGCCAGCAGATCACTGACAGTGGCGAACACTGAAGCTTTCTTT. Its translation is CASRSLTVANTEAFF.